The 26 T cell receptor beta chains given below trace back to one sample, sequenced in a study of blood T cell repertoires in COVID-19. TCRdb keeps only in-frame clones here, not all; method: immunoSEQ multiplex PCR. This table has some 250,000 clones, roughly 90% appearing once. What was sequenced was peripheral blood. Receptors originate from a man between 25 and 39 years old with active or convalescent COVID-19.

V is TRBV7-2 and J is TRBJ2-5; no reliable D call. Trimming left V 6 bases short and J 4 bases short, with 12 bases between. This CDR3 region has 13 residues. Germline values: CDR1 SGHTA, CDR2 FQGNSA. The CDR3 loop reads CASREAARETQYF. CDR3 nucleotide sequence: TGTGCCAGCAGAGAGGCCGCCCGAGAGACCCAGTACTTC.

The gene calls are TRBV6-5 and TRBJ2-7, with TRBD2 matching over 7 bases. The CDR3 covers 13 residues. V dropped 9 bases and J dropped 0; count of bases not matched to a gene: 5. Germline CDR1 MNHEY, CDR2 SVGAGI. The CDR3, as DNA: TGTGCCAGTACGGGGGGTGACTCCTACGAGCAGTACTTC. It encodes CASTGGDSYEQYF.

A few counts support this clone. The V and J genes are TRBV10-2 and TRBJ1-2; TRBD1 might be the D (5 bases). The CDR3 extends over 16 amino acids. V was shortened by 0 bases and J by 4 bases, with 15 bases between the two germline ends. Germline CDR1 WSHSY, CDR2 SAAADI. The CDR3 loop reads CASSESFSSGVYGYTF. In nucleotides, the CDR3 is TGCGCCAGCAGTGAGTCATTTTCGTCGGGGGTCTATGGCTACACCTTC.

The chain recombines TRBV5-1 with TRBJ1-1; 7 nucleotides align to TRBD1. The V gene end was trimmed by 1 base and the J gene end by 6 bases; junction bases not matched to a gene: 12. The germline V gene has CDR1 SGHRS and CDR2 YFSETQ. This CDR3 has 16 amino acids. For the CDR3, the DNA is TGCGCCAGCAGCTTGAGGAAGGGGGCCCTTGCCCCTGAAGCTTTCTTT. Translated, it gives CASSLRKGALAPEAFF.

The CDR3 nucleotides are TGCGCCAGCAGCCAAGATGCAGGCTCTTCTGGAAACACCATATATTTT. This encodes CASSQDAGSSGNTIYF. The rearrangement links TRBV4-3 to TRBJ1-3; D not certain. V was clipped by 0 bases and J by 1 base, with 10 bases between them. Germline values: CDR1 LGHNA, CDR2 YSLEER. This CDR3 comprises 16 residues.

The chain employs TRBV5-6 and TRBJ2-7, with D maybe TRBD2 (6 bases). Germline V lookup: CDR1 SGHDT, CDR2 YYEEEE. V was pared by 4 bases and J by 0 bases, with 11 bases between. The CDR3 is 14 residues long. The CDR3 sequence: CASSGRTFSYEQYF. The CDR3 coding sequence is TGTGCCAGCAGCGGGAGGACGTTCTCCTACGAGCAGTACTTC.

The gene calls are TRBV27 and TRBJ1-1, with 7 positions matching TRBD1. The V segment lost 6 bases and the J segment 11 bases; nucleotides outside the gene matches: 12. Germline CDR1 and CDR2: MNHEY and SMNVEV (reference sequence). The CDR3 length is 13 residues. The CDR3 spells CASRPPRQGNAFF. CDR3 bases: TGTGCCAGCAGACCTCCCCGACAGGGCAACGCTTTCTTT.

The chain uses TRBV9 and TRBJ1-1; 8 bases are shared with TRBD1. With V trimmed by 3 bases and J by 0 bases, 4 bases remained unmatched. Germline V gives CDR1 SGDLS, CDR2 YYNGEE. The CDR3 is 15 residues long. The CDR3 loop reads CASSEGTGLNTEAFF. CDR3 bases: TGTGCCAGCAGCGAGGGGACAGGTCTGAACACTGAAGCTTTCTTT.

The CDR3 reads CASSAFLGQGVTDTQYF. CDR3 DNA: TGTGCCAGCAGCGCATTCCTGGGACAGGGGGTAACAGATACGCAGTATTTT. J is TRBJ2-3 and V is TRBV9; 11 bases fit TRBD1. This CDR3 has 17 amino acids. The V and J ends lost 3 bases and 3 bases, in that order; junction bases with no gene match: 9. Germline V gene lookup returns CDR1 SGDLS and CDR2 YYNGEE. Supplemented by reference TRBV9 and TRBJ2-3, the full variable domain reads DSGVTQTPKHLITATGQRVTLRCSPRSGDLSVYWYQQSLDQGLQFLIQYYNGEERAKGNILERFSAQQFPDLHSELNLSSLELGDSALYFCASSAFLGQGVTDTQYFGPGTRLTVL.

The rearrangement joins TRBV9 to TRBJ2-3, with 10 bases lining up with TRBD2. CDR3 length: 17 amino acids. V lost 0 bases and J lost 2; bases outside the gene matches: 6. Germline CDR1 is SGDLS and CDR2 is YYNGEE. CDR3 sequence reads: CASSVEASGGPTDTQYF. CDR3 in DNA: TGTGCCAGCAGCGTAGAGGCTAGCGGGGGCCCCACAGATACGCAGTATTTT.

The chain has TRBV27 and TRBJ1-1, with 7 bases identical to TRBD1. Germline lookup yields CDR1 MNHEY and CDR2 SMNVEV (reference sequence). V lost 6 bases and J lost 0; bases outside the gene matches: 10. The CDR3 runs 16 residues. DNA of the CDR3: TGTGCCAGCAGGCCACCCGGGACAGCTATGAACACTGAAGCTTTCTTT. It specifies CASRPPGTAMNTEAFF.

V and J are TRBV13 and TRBJ2-3; tentatively, D is TRBD2 (5 bases). The length of the CDR3 is 13 residues. Germline loops: CDR1 PRHDT, CDR2 FYEKMQ (reference sequence). With 6 bases removed from V and 4 bases from J, the gap between germline ends came to 11 bases. The CDR3 is CASRSVGADTQYF. The CDR3 DNA reads TGTGCCAGCAGATCCGTCGGGGCAGATACGCAGTATTTT. Full variable domain (remainder filled in from reference TRBV13 and TRBJ2-3): AAGVIQSPRHLIKEKRETATLKCYPIPRHDTVYWYQQGPGQDPQFLISFYEKMQSDKGSIPDRFSAQQFSDYHSELNMSSLELGDSALYFCASRSVGADTQYFGPGTRLTVL.

The chain combines TRBV9 with TRBJ1-6, with 8 nucleotides matching TRBD1. The germline gives CDR1 SGDLS, CDR2 YYNGEE. Losses at the gene ends were 3 bases for V and 6 bases for J; bases not matched to a gene: 8. CDR3 length equals 16 residues. For the CDR3, the DNA is TGTGCCAGCAGCGCGTCACAGGGGGGTAGTAATTCACCCCTCCACTTT. This gives the protein CASSASQGGSNSPLHF.

This clone was detected only once. The rearrangement joins TRBV6-2 or TRBV6-3 to TRBJ2-1; possible D gene TRBD1, 6 bases. V was clipped by 1 base and J by 3 bases, with 10 bases between them. This CDR3 comprises 15 residues. Germline CDR1 MNHEY, CDR2 SVGEGT. The CDR3 nucleotides are TGTGCCAGCAGTTACTTGGCAGGGGTCTACAATGAGCAGTTCTTC. Protein sequence: CASSYLAGVYNEQFF.

The rearrangement links TRBV7-9 to TRBJ1-4, with 7 bases fitting TRBD1. This CDR3 contains 17 residues. Trimming removed 1 base from V and 4 bases from J; junction bases left unmatched: 9. Germline V gene lookup returns CDR1 SEHNR and CDR2 FQNEAQ (reference sequence). CDR3 nucleotides: TGTGCCAGCAGCTTAGGGGCAGGGGGTCAGAGTAATGAAAAACTGTTTTTT. Protein sequence: CASSLGAGGQSNEKLFF.

The genes are TRBV5-6 and TRBJ1-6; the D is unclear. This CDR3 spans 14 amino acids. Trimming stripped 6 bases from V and 9 bases from J, with 16 bases between. Germline CDR1 SGHDT, CDR2 YYEEEE. The CDR3 protein is CASNLLSGPSPLHF. DNA of the CDR3: TGTGCCAGCAACCTCCTTTCCGGTCCTTCACCCCTCCACTTT.

The chain couples TRBV21-1 to TRBJ1-5; TRBD1, the D gene given by the table, was not confirmed from the DNA. TRBV21-1 is noted as a pseudogene. The CDR3 loop spans 17 amino acids. CDR3 DNA sequence: TGTGCCAGCAGCAAAGGAGGGACACCCTTTAGCAATCAGCCCCAGCATTTT. Translating it yields CASSKGGTPFSNQPQHF.

V is TRBV4-2 and J is TRBJ2-5, with 10 positions matching TRBD2. The CDR3 runs to 17 residues. CDR1 is LGHNA and CDR2 is YNFKEQ in the germline V gene. The ends lost 4 bases at V and 3 bases at J; junction bases unmatched: 11. As DNA, the CDR3 is TGTGCCAGCAGCCCCTCCCATGCCGGACTAGCGGAAGAGACCCAGTACTTC. This translates into CASSPSHAGLAEETQYF.

This clone was recorded once. Written as DNA, the CDR3 is TGTGCCTGGAAGACGGGACACCGATACGAGCAGTACTTC. Its translation is CAWKTGHRYEQYF. The rearrangement links TRBV30 to TRBJ2-7, with D tentatively TRBD1 (6 bases). The V gene's germline CDR1 is GTSNPN and CDR2 SVGIG (reference sequence). V was trimmed by 4 bases and J by 4 bases, leaving 14 bases between them. The CDR3 has 13 residues.

The genes are TRBV19 and TRBJ1-2; D is uncertain. Germline CDR1 LNHDA, CDR2 SQIVND (reference sequence). The CDR3 runs to 15 residues. Trimming took off 3 bases at V and 4 bases at J, with 15 bases between the two ends. As DNA, the CDR3 is TGTGCCAGTAGTATTAGTTCGGGTTCCTTCTATGGCTACACCTTC. Protein product: CASSISSGSFYGYTF.

Concerning this clone: The germline gene is not matched at one end of the junction; a read error may be the cause. The gene calls are TRBV5-4 and TRBJ2-7; D might be TRBD1 (5 bases). Germline values: CDR1 SGHNT, CDR2 YYREEE (reference sequence). CDR3 length: 13 amino acids. CDR3: CASSLDISYEQYF. CDR3 in DNA: TGTGCCAGCAGTTTGGACATCTCCTACGAGCAGTACTTC.

In the case of this clone: The same CDR3 also results from other DNA sequences found in this sample. This chain connects TRBV6-5 to TRBJ1-4; 12 bases match TRBD1. This CDR3 is 14 amino acids long. Germline CDR1 and CDR2: MNHEY and SVGAGI. V gave up 5 bases and J gave up 7 bases; unmatched junction bases: 2. The CDR3 DNA is TGTGCCAGCAGTCGGGACAGGGGGCGTGAAAAACTGTTTTTT. This encodes CASSRDRGREKLFF.

The chain combines TRBV5-8 with TRBJ1-1; 7 nucleotides align to TRBD1. The germline CDR1 and CDR2 sequences are SGHTS and YDEGEE. V shed 2 bases, J shed 4 bases, and the junction held 8 bases outside the gene matches. The CDR3 length is 15 residues. CDR3: CASSFPKGGPTEAFF. The CDR3 coding sequence is TGTGCCAGCAGCTTCCCGAAAGGGGGCCCCACTGAAGCTTTCTTT.

V usage is TRBV3-1 (or the pseudogene TRBV3-2) and J usage is TRBJ1-2; the D gene is possibly TRBD1 (5 bases). The CDR3 has 15 residues. Between the trimmed V and J ends, which lost 1 base and 2 bases, there was a span of 11 bases. The germline V gene has CDR1 LGHDT and CDR2 YNNKEL (reference sequence). The CDR3 loop is CASSQVRGHNYGYTF. CDR3 in DNA: TGTGCCAGCAGCCAAGTACGCGGACACAACTATGGCTACACCTTC.

V and J are TRBV5-5 and TRBJ2-3; possible D gene TRBD2, 6 bases. V was clipped by 7 bases and J by 4 bases, with 19 bases between them. This CDR3 is 15 amino acids long. Germline values: CDR1 SGHKS, CDR2 YYEKEE (reference sequence). In nucleotides, the CDR3 is TGTGCCAGCGTCGCCCGGGGGTTATTTCCAGATACGCAGTATTTT. Translating it yields CASVARGLFPDTQYF.

On this clone itself: Other DNA sequences from this sample encode an identical CDR3 as well. V is TRBV5-4 and J is TRBJ2-7, with TRBD1 matching 7 bases. Trimming removed 2 bases from V and 2 bases from J; junction bases left unmatched: 1. Germline V gene data show CDR1 as SGHNT and CDR2 as YYREEE (reference sequence). This CDR3 has 13 amino acids. CDR3 coding DNA: TGTGCCAGCAGCTTCCAGGGGGCCTACGAGCAGTACTTC. It codes for CASSFQGAYEQYF.